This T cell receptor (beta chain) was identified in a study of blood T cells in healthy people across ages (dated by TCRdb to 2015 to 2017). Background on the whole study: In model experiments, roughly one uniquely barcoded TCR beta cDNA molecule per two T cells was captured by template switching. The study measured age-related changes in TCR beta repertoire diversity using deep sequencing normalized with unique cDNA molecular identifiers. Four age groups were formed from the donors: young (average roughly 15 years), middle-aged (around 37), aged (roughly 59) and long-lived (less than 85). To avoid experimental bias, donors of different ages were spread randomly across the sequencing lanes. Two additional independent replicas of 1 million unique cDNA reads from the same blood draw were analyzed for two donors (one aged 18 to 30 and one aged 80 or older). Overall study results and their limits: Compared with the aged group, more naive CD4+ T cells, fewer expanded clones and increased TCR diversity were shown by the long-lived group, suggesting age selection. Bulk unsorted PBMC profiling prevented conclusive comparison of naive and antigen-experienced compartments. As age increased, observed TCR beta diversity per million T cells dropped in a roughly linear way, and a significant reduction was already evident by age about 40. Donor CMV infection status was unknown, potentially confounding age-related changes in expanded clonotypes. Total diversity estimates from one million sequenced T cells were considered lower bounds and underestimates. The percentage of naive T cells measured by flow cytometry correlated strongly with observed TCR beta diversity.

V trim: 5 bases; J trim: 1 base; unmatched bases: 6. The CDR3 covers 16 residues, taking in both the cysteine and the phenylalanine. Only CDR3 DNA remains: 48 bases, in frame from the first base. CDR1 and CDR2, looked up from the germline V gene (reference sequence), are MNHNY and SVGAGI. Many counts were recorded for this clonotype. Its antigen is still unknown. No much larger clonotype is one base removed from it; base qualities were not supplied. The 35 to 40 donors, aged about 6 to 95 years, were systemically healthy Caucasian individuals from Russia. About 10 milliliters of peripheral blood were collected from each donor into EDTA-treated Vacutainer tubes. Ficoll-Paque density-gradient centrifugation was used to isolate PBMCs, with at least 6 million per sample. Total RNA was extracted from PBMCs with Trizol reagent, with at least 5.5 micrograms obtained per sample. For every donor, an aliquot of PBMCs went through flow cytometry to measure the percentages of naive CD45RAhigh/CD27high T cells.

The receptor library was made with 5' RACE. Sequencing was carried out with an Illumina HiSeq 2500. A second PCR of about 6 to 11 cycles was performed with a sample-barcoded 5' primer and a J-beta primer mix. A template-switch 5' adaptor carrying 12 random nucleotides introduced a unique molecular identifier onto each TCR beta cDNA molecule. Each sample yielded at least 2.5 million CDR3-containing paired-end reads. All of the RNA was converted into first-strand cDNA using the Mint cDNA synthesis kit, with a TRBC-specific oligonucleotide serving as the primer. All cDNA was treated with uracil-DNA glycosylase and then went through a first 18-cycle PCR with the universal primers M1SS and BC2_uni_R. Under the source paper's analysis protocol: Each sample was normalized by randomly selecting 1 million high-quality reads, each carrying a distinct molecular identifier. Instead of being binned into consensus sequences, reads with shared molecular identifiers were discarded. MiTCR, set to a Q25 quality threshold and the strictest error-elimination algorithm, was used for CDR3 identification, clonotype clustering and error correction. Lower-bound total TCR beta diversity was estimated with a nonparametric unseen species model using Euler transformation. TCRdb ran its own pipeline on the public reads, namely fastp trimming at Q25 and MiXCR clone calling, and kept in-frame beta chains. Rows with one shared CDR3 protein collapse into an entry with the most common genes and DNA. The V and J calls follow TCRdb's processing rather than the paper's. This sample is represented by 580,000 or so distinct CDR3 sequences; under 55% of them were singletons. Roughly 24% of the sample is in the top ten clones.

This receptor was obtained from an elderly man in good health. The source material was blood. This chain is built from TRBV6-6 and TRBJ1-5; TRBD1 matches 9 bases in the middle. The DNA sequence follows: TGTGCCAGCAGTCCGGGGACAGGGAAGAGCAATCAGCCCCAGCATTTT. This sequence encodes CASSPGTGKSNQPQHF.